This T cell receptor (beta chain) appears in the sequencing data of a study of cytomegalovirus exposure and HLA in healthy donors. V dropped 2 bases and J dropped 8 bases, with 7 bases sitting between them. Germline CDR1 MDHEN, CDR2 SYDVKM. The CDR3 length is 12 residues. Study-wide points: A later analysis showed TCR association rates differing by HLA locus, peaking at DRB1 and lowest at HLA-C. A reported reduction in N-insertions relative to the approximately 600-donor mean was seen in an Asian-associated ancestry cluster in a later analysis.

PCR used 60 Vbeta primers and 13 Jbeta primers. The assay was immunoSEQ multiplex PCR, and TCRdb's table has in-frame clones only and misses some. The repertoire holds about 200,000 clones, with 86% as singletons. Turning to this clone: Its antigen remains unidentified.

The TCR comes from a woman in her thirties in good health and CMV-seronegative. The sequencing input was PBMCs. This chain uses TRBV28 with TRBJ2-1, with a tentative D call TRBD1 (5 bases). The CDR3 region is CASSLQGYEQFF. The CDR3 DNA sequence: TGTGCCAGCAGTTTACAGGGTTATGAGCAGTTCTTC.